This TCR beta chain was retrieved from a study of T cells in narcolepsy (dated by TCRdb to between 2018 and 2020). With regard to the full study: Patients with narcolepsy type 1 or type 2 (NT1, NT2) and healthy control donors were enrolled in the study. The study sought autoreactive T cells targeting hypocretin neuron self-antigens (hypocretin, TRIB2) in narcolepsy patients, using TCR Vbeta sequencing to track clonotypes in blood and CSF. Overall study outcomes, separate from this receptor: Plots comparing CSF and blood CD4+ T cell clonotypes from the same patient highlighted HCRT-specific and TRIB2-specific autoreactive clonotypes. According to the report, autoreactive clonotypes were detected serially in the blood of the same patients and of different patients, but not in healthy controls. Patients and controls had comparable numbers of sequenced blood memory CD4+ clonotypes, averaging about 40,000 and 30,000, respectively. No sequences matching autoreactive T cell clones were contained in some blood memory CD4+ repertoires from patients and controls.

For TCR Vbeta sequencing, memory CD4+ T cells were sorted ex vivo from the peripheral blood of narcolepsy patients and healthy controls. The germline V gene yields MDHEN for CDR1 and SYDVKM for CDR2. The CDR3 goes from the cysteine to the phenylalanine over 16 residues. CDR3 DNA only is kept here, 48 bases in frame from base 1. V is pruned by 2 bases and J by 1 base, leaving 5 bases of the junction without a gene match. A remark on this clone: The antigen it binds to is not known. No base quality values were provided; no much bigger clone lies one nucleotide off.

The library was built by means of the immunoSEQ multiplex PCR assay. What TCRdb holds here is the immuneACCESS table cut down to in-frame rearrangements. Part of the clones is not present; checked against another copy, under half of the missing clones reflect an unresolved V gene, and the others are unexplained. For this sample there are under 40,000 clones; 83% appear just once. 0.55% to 0.8% of the sample lies in the top ten. The source of this sequence is a human donor in good health. The chain is encoded by TRBV28 joined to TRBJ2-5, with 9 bases in between that match TRBD1. Specimen: memory (CD45RA-) CD4+ T cells from blood. This sample's cell subset or site label indicates: memory T cells sorted ex vivo from peripheral blood. In nucleotide form, the sequence is TGTGCCAGCAGTTTAGCCGGGACAGGGATCCAAGAGACCCAGTACTTC. The resulting protein is CASSLAGTGIQETQYF.